This TCR beta chain was sequenced in a study of cytomegalovirus exposure and HLA in healthy donors. Study-wide findings and caveats: It was reportedly the case that the classifier diagnosed cytomegalovirus status with high specificity and sensitivity. Cytomegalovirus-associated status was assigned to approximately 160 TCR beta chains. The tendency of first-cohort TCR clusters to co-occur in the roughly 130 validation repertoires emerged from a later analysis.

Of note for this clone: Its antigen is not known.

Some clones are missing from TCRdb's copy, which holds only in-frame ones; the method was immunoSEQ multiplex PCR. Among over 100,000 clones, 89% were seen once, and the ten largest hold roughly 1.2%. The CDR3 runs 16 residues. The V gene end was trimmed by 3 bases and the J gene end by 4 bases; junction bases not matched to a gene: 6. Germline CDR1 reads SGDLS; CDR2 reads YYNGEE. Sequencing was carried out using PBMCs. This chain joins TRBV9 and TRBJ1-6; 8 nucleotides align to TRBD1. The receptor was derived from a woman in her late teens or twenties in good health and CMV-seronegative. CDR3 residues: CASSAGQGDYNSPLHF. CDR3 bases: TGTGCCAGCAGCGCCGGACAGGGAGATTATAATTCACCCCTCCACTTT.